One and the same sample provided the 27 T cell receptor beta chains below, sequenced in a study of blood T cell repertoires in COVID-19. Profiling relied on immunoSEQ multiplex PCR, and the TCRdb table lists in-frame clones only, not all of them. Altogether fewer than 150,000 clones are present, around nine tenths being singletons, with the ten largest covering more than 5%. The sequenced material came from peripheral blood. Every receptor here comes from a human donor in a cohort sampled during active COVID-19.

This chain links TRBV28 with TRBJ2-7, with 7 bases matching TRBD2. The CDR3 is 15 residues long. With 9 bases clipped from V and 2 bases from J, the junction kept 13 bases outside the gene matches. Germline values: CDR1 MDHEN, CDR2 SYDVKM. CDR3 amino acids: CASHTDGEGTYEQYF. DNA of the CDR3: TGTGCCAGTCATACGGACGGGGAGGGAACCTACGAGCAGTACTTC. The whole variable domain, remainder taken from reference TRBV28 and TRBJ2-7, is DVKVTQSSRYLVKRTGEKVFLECVQDMDHENMFWYRQDPGLGLRLIYFSYDVKMKEKGDIPEGYSVSREKKERFSLILESASTNQTSMYLCASHTDGEGTYEQYFGPGTRLTVT.

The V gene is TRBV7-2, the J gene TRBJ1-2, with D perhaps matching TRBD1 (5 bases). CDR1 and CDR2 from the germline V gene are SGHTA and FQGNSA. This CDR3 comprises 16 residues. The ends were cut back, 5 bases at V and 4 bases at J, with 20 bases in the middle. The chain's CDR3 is CASSPAGGTGGYGYTF. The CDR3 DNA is TGTGCCAGCAGCCCCGCGGGGGGAACCGGGGGCTATGGCTACACCTTC.

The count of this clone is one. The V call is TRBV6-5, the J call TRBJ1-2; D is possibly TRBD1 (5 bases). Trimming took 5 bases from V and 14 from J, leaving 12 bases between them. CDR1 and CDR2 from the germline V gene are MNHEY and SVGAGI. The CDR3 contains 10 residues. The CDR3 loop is CASSNRHRTF. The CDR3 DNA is TGTGCCAGCAGTAACAGACACAGGACCTTC.

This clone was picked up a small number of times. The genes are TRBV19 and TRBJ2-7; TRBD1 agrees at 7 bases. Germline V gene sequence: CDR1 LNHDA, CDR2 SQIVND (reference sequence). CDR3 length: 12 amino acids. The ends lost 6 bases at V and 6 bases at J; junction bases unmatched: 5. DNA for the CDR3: TGTGCCAGTAGCCCGTCAGGGGGCGAGCAGTACTTC. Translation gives CASSPSGGEQYF.

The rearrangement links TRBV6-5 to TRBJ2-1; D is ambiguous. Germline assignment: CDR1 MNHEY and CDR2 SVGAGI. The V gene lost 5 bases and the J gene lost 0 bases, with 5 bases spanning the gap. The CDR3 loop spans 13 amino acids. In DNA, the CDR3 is TGTGCCAGCAGTCTAAGCTCCTACAATGAGCAGTTCTTC. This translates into CASSLSSYNEQFF.

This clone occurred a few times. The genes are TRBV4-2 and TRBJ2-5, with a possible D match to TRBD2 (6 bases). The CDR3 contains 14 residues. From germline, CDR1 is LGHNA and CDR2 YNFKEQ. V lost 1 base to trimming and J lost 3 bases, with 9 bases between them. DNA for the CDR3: TGTGCCAGCAGCCAAGCCGGGGGAAAAGAGACCCAGTACTTC. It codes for CASSQAGGKETQYF.

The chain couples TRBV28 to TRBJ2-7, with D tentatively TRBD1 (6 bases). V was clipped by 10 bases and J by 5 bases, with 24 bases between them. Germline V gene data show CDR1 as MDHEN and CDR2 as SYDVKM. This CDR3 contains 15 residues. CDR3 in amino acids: CATNPPQGMVDEQYF. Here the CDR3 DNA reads TGTGCCACCAATCCTCCTCAGGGGATGGTGGACGAGCAGTACTTC.

Here the CDR3 reads CASSRDATNEKLFF. CDR3 in DNA: TGTGCCAGCAGCCGAGATGCAACTAATGAAAAACTGTTTTTT. The chain carries TRBV5-5 and TRBJ1-4; D remains unclear. Germline-derived CDR1 and CDR2 are SGHKS and YYEKEE (reference sequence). This CDR3 is built from 14 residues. V was trimmed by 4 bases and J by 0 bases, leaving 7 bases between them.

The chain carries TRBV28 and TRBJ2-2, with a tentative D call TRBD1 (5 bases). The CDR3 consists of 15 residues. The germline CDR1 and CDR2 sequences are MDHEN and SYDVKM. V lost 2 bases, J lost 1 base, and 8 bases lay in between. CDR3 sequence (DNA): TGTGCCAGCAGTTTACCTACAGGGAACACCGGGGAGCTGTTTTTT. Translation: CASSLPTGNTGELFF.

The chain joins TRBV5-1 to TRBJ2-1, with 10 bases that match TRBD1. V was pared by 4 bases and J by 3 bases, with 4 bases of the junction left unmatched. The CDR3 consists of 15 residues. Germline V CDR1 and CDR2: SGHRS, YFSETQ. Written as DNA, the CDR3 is TGCGCCAGCAGCCAGCGGACAGGGGGCTACAATGAGCAGTTCTTC. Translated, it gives CASSQRTGGYNEQFF.

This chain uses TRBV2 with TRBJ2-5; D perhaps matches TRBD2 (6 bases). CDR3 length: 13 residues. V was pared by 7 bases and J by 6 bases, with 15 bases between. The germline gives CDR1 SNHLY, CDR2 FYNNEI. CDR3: CASIIETRKTQYF. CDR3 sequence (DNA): TGTGCCAGCATAATTGAGACTAGGAAGACCCAGTACTTC. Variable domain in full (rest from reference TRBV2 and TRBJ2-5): EPEVTQTPSHQVTQMGQEVILRCVPISNHLYFYWYRQILGQKVEFLVSFYNNEISEKSEIFDDQFSVERPDGSNFTLKIRSTKLEDSAMYFCASIIETRKTQYFGPGTRLLVL.

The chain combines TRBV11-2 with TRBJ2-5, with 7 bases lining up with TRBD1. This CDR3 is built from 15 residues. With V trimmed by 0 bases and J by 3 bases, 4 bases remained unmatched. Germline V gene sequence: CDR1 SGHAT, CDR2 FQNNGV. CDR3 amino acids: CASSLEVDREETQYF. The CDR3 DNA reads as TGTGCCAGCAGCTTAGAGGTAGACAGGGAAGAGACCCAGTACTTC.

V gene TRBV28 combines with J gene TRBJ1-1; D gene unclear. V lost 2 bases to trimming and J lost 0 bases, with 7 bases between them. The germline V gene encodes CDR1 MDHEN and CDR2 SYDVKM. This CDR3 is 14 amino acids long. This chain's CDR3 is CASSLTGMNTEAFF. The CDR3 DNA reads TGTGCCAGCAGTTTAACGGGGATGAACACTGAAGCTTTCTTT.

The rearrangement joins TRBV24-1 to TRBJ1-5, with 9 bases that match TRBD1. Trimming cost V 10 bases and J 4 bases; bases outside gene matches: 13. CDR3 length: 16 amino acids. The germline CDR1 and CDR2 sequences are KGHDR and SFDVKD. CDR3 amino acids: CATVPETGGGNQPQHF. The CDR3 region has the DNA TGTGCCACGGTACCCGAGACAGGGGGTGGGAATCAGCCCCAGCATTTT.

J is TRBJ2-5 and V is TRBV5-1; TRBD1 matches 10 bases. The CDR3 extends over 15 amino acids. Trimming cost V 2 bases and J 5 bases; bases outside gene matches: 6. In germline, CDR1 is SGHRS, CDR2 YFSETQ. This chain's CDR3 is CASSLGDRGQETQYF. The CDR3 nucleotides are TGCGCCAGCAGCTTAGGGGACAGGGGACAGGAGACCCAGTACTTC.

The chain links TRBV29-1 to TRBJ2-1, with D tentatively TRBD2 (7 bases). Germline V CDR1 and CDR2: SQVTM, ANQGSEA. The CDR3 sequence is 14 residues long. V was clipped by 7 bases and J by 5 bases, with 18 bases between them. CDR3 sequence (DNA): TGCAGCGCGGGGGGCAGGGGAAGCAACAATGAGCAGTTCTTC. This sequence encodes CSAGGRGSNNEQFF.

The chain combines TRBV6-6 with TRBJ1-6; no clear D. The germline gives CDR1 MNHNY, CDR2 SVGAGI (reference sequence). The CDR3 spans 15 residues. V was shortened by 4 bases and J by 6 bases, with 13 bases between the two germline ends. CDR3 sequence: CASSSNPLTNSPLHF. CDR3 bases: TGTGCCAGCAGTTCCAACCCCCTAACTAATTCACCCCTCCACTTT.

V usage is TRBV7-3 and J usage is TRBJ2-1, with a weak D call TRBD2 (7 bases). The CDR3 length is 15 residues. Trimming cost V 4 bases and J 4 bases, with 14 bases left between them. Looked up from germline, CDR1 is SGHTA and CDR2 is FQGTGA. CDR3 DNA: TGTGCCAGCAGCTCCGGGGGGCCTCGTTACAATGAGCAGTTCTTC. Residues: CASSSGGPRYNEQFF.

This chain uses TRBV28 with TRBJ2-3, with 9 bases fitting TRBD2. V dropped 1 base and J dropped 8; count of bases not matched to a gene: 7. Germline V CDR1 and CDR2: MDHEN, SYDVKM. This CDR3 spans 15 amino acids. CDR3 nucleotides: TGTGCCAGCAGTTTATTGGGCGGGGGGGCTGCTACGCAGTATTTT. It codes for CASSLLGGGAATQYF.

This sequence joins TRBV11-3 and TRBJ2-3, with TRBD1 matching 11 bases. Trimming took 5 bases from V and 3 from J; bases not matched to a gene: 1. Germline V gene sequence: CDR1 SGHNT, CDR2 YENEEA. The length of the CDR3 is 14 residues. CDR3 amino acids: CASSRDRGTDTQYF. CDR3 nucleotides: TGTGCCAGCAGCAGGGACAGGGGGACAGATACGCAGTATTTT.

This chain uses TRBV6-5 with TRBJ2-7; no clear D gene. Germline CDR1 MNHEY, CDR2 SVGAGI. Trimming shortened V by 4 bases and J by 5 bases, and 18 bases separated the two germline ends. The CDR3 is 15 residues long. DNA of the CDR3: TGTGCCAGCAGTTCTACCGGGTTAACCCACCACGAGCAGTACTTC. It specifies CASSSTGLTHHEQYF.

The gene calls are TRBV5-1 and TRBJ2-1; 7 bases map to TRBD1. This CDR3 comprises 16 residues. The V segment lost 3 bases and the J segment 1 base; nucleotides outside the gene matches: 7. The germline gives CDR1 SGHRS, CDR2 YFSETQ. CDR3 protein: CASSSQGWGSYNEQFF. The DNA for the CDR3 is TGCGCCAGCAGCTCACAGGGGTGGGGATCCTACAATGAGCAGTTCTTC. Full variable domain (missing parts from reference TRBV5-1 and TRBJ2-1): KAGVTQTPRYLIKTRGQQVTLSCSPISGHRSVSWYQQTPGQGLQFLFEYFSETQRNKGNFPGRFSGRQFSNSRSEMNVSTLELGDSALYLCASSSQGWGSYNEQFFGPGTRLTVL.

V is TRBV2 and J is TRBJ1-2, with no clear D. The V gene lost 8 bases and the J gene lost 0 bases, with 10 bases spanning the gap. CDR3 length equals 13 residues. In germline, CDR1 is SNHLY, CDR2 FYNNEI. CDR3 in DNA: TGTGCCAGCTCTTCCCCTCCTAACTATGGCTACACCTTC. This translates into CASSSPPNYGYTF.

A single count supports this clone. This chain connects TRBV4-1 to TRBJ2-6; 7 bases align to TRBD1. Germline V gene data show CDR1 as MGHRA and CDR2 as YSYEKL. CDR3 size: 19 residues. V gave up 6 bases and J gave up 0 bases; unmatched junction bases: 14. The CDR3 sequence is CASSLTPGTVSSGANVLTF. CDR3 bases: TGCGCCAGCAGTCTTACTCCTGGGACAGTCAGCTCTGGGGCCAACGTCCTGACTTTC.

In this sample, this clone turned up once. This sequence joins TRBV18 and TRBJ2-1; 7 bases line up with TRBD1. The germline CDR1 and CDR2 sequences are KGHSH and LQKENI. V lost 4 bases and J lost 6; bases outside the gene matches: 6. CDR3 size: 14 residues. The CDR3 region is CASSLMDRSNEQFF. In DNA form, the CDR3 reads TGTGCCAGCTCACTTATGGACAGGTCCAATGAGCAGTTCTTC.

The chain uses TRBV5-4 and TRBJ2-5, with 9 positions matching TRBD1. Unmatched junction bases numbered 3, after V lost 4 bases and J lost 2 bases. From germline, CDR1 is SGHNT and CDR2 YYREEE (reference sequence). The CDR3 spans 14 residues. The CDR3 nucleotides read TGTGCCAGCAGCCGGACAGGGGATCAAGAGACCCAGTACTTC. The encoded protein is CASSRTGDQETQYF.

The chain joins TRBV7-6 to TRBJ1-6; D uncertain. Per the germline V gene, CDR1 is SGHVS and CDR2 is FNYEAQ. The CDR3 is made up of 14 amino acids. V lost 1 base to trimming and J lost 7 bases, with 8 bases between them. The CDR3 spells CASSLGPRNSPLHF. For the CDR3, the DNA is TGTGCCAGCAGCTTAGGCCCTAGGAATTCACCCCTCCACTTT.